The text below deals with one TCR beta chain. There are a few counts of this clone. The specificity of this receptor is unknown. There are no base qualities to consult, and no much larger clone falls within one base. For TCR beta library preparation, 1.5 to 2 micrograms of genomic DNA were extracted from the cryopreserved PBMCs. Longitudinal blood samples from CLL patients on ibrutinib monotherapy underwent high-throughput TCR beta sequencing. The patients were enrolled in a single-center, open-label phase 2 trial of ibrutinib monotherapy. The data were obtained in a study of cytotoxic CD8 clonotypes in ibrutinib-treated CLL listed by TCRdb under 2021. The study in broad terms: The cohort was composed of 11 relapsed/refractory and about 16 treatment-naive patients; IGHV unmutated status was identified in about 17 patients. Every sample from remission and from progressive disease was obtained while the patients were still on ibrutinib. On average, each sample yielded about 250,000 productive templates and about 94,000 productive rearrangements. Of the roughly 90 participants in the trial, roughly 26 had longitudinal samples available. Response samples were taken after a median of 12 months on treatment, ranging from about 6 to 36 months. Partial responses were observed in about 24 patients and complete responses in 2; after a median follow-up of 68 months, remission was maintained in roughly 15 patients and progression was observed in roughly twelve. Cryopreserved peripheral blood mononuclear cells were collected at three points: before therapy, at response, and at either sustained remission or disease progression.

The research as a whole found: Public clonotypes were rare and either shrank or stayed stable during treatment, and the rise in clonality at ibrutinib response reflected expansion of private clonotypes. An increase in clonality was observed at ibrutinib response, with clonality remaining stable during sustained remission and falling back toward baseline at progression. Lymph node repertoires were not examined, and the timing of sampling was not matched between patients in sustained remission and those whose disease progressed. Baseline clonality was found to be higher than that of age-matched healthy donors and was strongly correlated with circulating CD8+ T-cell counts.

The CDR3 numbers 13 residues from cysteine through phenylalanine. The CDR3 DNA has 39 bases and is translated from base 1. As encoded in the germline V gene, CDR1 is SGHRS while CDR2 is YFSETQ. V loses 0 bases, J loses 12 bases, and the germline ends lie 16 bases apart. The goal of deep resolution MiSeq sequencing was a depth between 1 in 1 million and 1 in 200,000 T cells, and coverage averaged 10x per clonotype. The immunoSEQ hsTCRB Kit was used to generate TCR beta libraries. The authors' analysis ran thus. The data were analyzed with ImmunoSEQ Analyzer and ImmunoSEQ Data Assistant, and V, D and J gene assignments followed IMGT definitions. Clonality, which ranges from 0 to 1, was calculated by subtracting the normalized Shannon entropy of productive rearrangement frequencies from one. Only overrepresented clonotypes making up at least 0.05% of each patient's repertoire were included in the public clonotype analysis. Some 13 age-matched healthy donor repertoires from immuneACCESS served as clonality controls. TCRdb re-hosts the immuneACCESS table, in-frame sequences only. Its copies lack some clones; in the studies checked, an unresolved V gene accounts for under half of them, and the cause for the rest is not known. For V, J and clone size, that table is used; D and trimming come from the DNA. This sample is represented by 150,000 or so clones; around 81% of them were singletons. Jointly, the top ten make up roughly 7.6% of the sample.

This specimen consisted of PBMCs, obtained after 36 months of ibrutinib treatment. This receptor was obtained from a human donor with chronic lymphocytic leukemia. This receptor chain uses TRBV5-1 and TRBJ2-7; the D call could be TRBD1 or TRBD2, with each sharing 5 bases. The DNA sequence reads TGCGCCAGCAGCTTGGAAACGGTGGGGACGCGGTACTTC. Its coded protein is CASSLETVGTRYF.